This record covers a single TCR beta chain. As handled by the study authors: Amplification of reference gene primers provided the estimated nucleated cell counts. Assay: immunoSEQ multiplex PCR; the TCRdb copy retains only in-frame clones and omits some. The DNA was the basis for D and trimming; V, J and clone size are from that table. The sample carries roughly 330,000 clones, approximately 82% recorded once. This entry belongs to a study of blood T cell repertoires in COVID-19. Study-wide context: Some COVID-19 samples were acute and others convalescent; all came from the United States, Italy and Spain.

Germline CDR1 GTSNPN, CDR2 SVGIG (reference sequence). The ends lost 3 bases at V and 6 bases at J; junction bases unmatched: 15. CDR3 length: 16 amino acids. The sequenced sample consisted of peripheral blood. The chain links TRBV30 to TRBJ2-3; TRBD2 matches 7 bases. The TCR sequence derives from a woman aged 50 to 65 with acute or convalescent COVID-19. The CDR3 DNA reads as TGTGCCTGGAGCGATCTGTTGGGGGAGGGCCACGATACGCAGTATTTT. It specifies CAWSDLLGEGHDTQYF.